The 32 T cell receptor beta chains below come from one sample, sequenced in a study of CD8 T cells in Susac syndrome. After extraction with the RNeasy kit, roughly 0.5 to 1 ug of the RNA was reverse transcribed using random hexamers. TCRdb reprocessed the immunoSEQ multiplex PCR reads via MiXCR and lists one record per CDR3 protein. The data show about 140,000 distinct CDR3 sequences, with about 95% seen just once and about 0.11% held by the top ten. Sequencing was performed on CD4+ T cells from PBMCs. These receptors came from a human donor with multiple sclerosis.

This chain joins TRBV7-2 and TRBJ2-5; D gene ambiguous. This CDR3 region has 15 residues. Trimming shortened V by 1 base and J by 0 bases, and 9 bases separated the two germline ends. Germline values: CDR1 SGHTA, CDR2 FQGNSA. In DNA form, the CDR3 reads TGTGCCAGCAGCTTAGTGGCCAAAAACCAAGAGACCCAGTACTTC. Protein: CASSLVAKNQETQYF.

The chain joins TRBV27 to TRBJ2-7; weak D call: TRBD2 (6 bases). V gave up 3 bases and J gave up 0 bases, with 12 bases separating them. This CDR3 spans 15 amino acids. Germline loops: CDR1 MNHEY, CDR2 SMNVEV (reference sequence). The CDR3, as DNA: TGTGCCAGCAGTTTGGGGGGACTCGACTCCTACGAGCAGTACTTC. It specifies CASSLGGLDSYEQYF.

This chain links TRBV7-2 with TRBJ1-2, with D uncertain. CDR3 size: 13 residues. Per germline, CDR1 SGHTA and CDR2 FQGNSA. Trimming stripped 1 base from V and 8 bases from J, with 11 bases between. The CDR3 DNA sequence: TGTGCCAGCAGCTTAGACCGGACGGCGGGCTACACCTTC. Its protein is CASSLDRTAGYTF.

The genes are TRBV5-1 and TRBJ2-7; D may match TRBD1 or TRBD2 (5 bases each). This CDR3 contains 15 residues. Trimming left V 0 bases short and J 0 bases short, with 10 bases between. Per the germline V gene, CDR1 is SGHRS and CDR2 is YFSETQ. CDR3 loop: CASSLAWGSSYEQYF. In DNA form, the CDR3 reads TGCGCCAGCAGCTTGGCCTGGGGGTCCTCCTACGAGCAGTACTTC.

The chain uses TRBV20-1 and TRBJ2-1; possibly TRBD2 for D (7 bases). Trimming removed 4 bases at V and 12 bases at J, with 16 bases between. Per germline, CDR1 DFQATT and CDR2 SNEGSKA (reference sequence). The CDR3 spans 12 residues. Here the CDR3 reads CSATFRGGVQFF. The CDR3 DNA is TGCAGTGCTACCTTTAGGGGGGGGGTGCAGTTCTTC.

The rearrangement links TRBV3-1 to TRBJ1-6, with D unresolved. This CDR3 region has 13 residues. V dropped 1 base and J dropped 7 bases, with 5 bases sitting between them. Germline CDR1 LGHDT, CDR2 YNNKEL (reference sequence). The CDR3 sequence: CASSQGLNSPLHF. CDR3 DNA: TGTGCCAGCAGCCAAGGGCTCAATTCACCCCTCCACTTT.

The chain carries TRBV29-1 and TRBJ1-1, with D unresolved. Germline V gene lookup returns CDR1 SQVTM and CDR2 ANQGSEA. This CDR3 spans 13 amino acids. The V end lost 4 bases, the J end lost 0 bases, and 9 bases lay between the germline ends. CDR3 sequence: CSVAERMNTEAFF. CDR3 DNA sequence: TGCAGCGTTGCGGAGAGGATGAACACTGAAGCTTTCTTT. The complete variable domain, with remaining parts taken from reference TRBV29-1 and TRBJ1-1, reads SAVISQKPSRDICQRGTSLTIQCQVDSQVTMMFWYRQQPGQSLTLIATANQGSEATYESGFVIDKFPISRPNLTFSTLTVSNMSPEDSSIYLCSVAERMNTEAFFGQGTRLTVV.

The chain is built from TRBV25-1 and TRBJ1-1; D perhaps matches TRBD1 (5 bases). V was pared by 7 bases and J by 1 base, with 10 bases between. CDR1 MGHDK and CDR2 SYGVNS come from the germline V gene. This CDR3 region has 13 residues. The CDR3 loop is CASTWGGNTEAFF. The DNA for the CDR3 is TGTGCCAGCACCTGGGGGGGGAACACTGAAGCTTTCTTT.

The chain has TRBV9 and TRBJ2-3; the D is unclear. V lost 3 bases, J lost 8 bases, and 13 bases lay in between. The CDR3 covers 13 residues. The germline V gene has CDR1 SGDLS and CDR2 YYNGEE. Here the CDR3 reads CASSAGRWGTQYF. The CDR3 DNA reads TGTGCCAGCAGCGCAGGACGGTGGGGTACGCAGTATTTT.

The V call is TRBV7-9, the J call TRBJ1-2; D is ambiguous. Trimming removed 4 bases from V and 1 base from J, with 7 bases in between. The CDR3 is made up of 13 amino acids. Germline lookup yields CDR1 SEHNR and CDR2 FQNEAQ (reference sequence). The CDR3 region is CASSWPGNYGYTF. The CDR3 nucleotides are TGTGCCAGCAGCTGGCCTGGTAACTATGGCTACACCTTC.

J is TRBJ2-1 and V is TRBV24-1; 9 positions agree with TRBD1. Germline V gene sequence: CDR1 KGHDR, CDR2 SFDVKD. V shed 5 bases, J shed 0 bases, and the junction held 7 bases outside the gene matches. The CDR3 has 17 residues. The CDR3 bases are TGTGCCACCAGTGGCACAGGGGGCTGGGGCTCCTACAATGAGCAGTTCTTC. This translates into CATSGTGGWGSYNEQFF.

This clonotype was detected a few times. V is TRBV6-2 or TRBV6-3 and J is TRBJ2-7; D gene ambiguous. Trimming removed 2 bases at V and 2 bases at J, with 1 base between. Germline lookup yields CDR1 MNHEY and CDR2 SVGEGT. The CDR3 has 11 residues. The CDR3 protein is CASSYPYEQYF. The CDR3 nucleotides read TGTGCCAGCAGTTACCCCTACGAGCAGTACTTC.

The chain links TRBV20-1 to TRBJ2-5; D is ambiguous. With 1 base removed from V and 2 bases from J, the gap between germline ends came to 5 bases. CDR3 length: 12 residues. Germline V gives CDR1 DFQATT, CDR2 SNEGSKA (reference sequence). The CDR3 DNA follows: TGCAGTGCTAGAGGGGCTCAAGAGACCCAGTACTTC. Its translation: CSARGAQETQYF.

The chain is built from TRBV6-2 or TRBV6-3 and TRBJ2-2; the match to TRBD2 covers 8 bases. Trimming took 8 bases from V and 1 from J; bases not matched to a gene: 3. Germline lookup yields CDR1 MNHEY and CDR2 SVGEGT. The CDR3 consists of 14 residues. CDR3 sequence (DNA): TGTGCCAGCTTACTAGCGGTGAACACCGGGGAGCTGTTTTTT. Translating it yields CASLLAVNTGELFF.

The chain has TRBV9 and TRBJ2-3; D gene uncertain. Trimming took off 4 bases at V and 4 bases at J, with 16 bases between the two ends. Germline V gene sequence: CDR1 SGDLS, CDR2 YYNGEE. The length of the CDR3 is 15 residues. In DNA, the CDR3 is TGTGCCAGCAGCTCCTCTCTTTGGGTCGCAGATACGCAGTATTTT. It yields the protein CASSSSLWVADTQYF.

This chain links TRBV10-2 with TRBJ1-6, with D unresolved. Trimming took 7 bases from V and 0 from J, leaving 10 bases between them. This CDR3 comprises 15 residues. Germline V gives CDR1 WSHSY, CDR2 SAAADI. The DNA of the CDR3 is TGCGCCAGCAAGGCTAGAAACTCCTATAATTCACCCCTCCACTTT. It codes for CASKARNSYNSPLHF.

The V call is TRBV29-1, the J call TRBJ2-2, with D hard to call. Deletions cut 3 bases from V and 1 base from J, with 6 bases between. Germline CDR1 reads SQVTM; CDR2 reads ANQGSEA. This CDR3 is 13 amino acids long. The CDR3 loop reads CSVDSVNTGELFF. The CDR3 DNA reads TGCAGCGTTGACAGCGTGAACACCGGGGAGCTGTTTTTT.

The J gene is TRBJ2-1, the V gene TRBV3-1; 14 nucleotides align to TRBD2. CDR3 length: 16 residues. V shed 3 bases and J 8 bases; nucleotides not matched to a gene: 6. CDR1 is LGHDT, CDR2 YNNKEL, per germline (reference sequence). The CDR3 DNA is TGTGCCAGCAGCCAGAGACTAGCGGGAGGGCGACATGAGCAGTTCTTC. Protein product: CASSQRLAGGRHEQFF.

The V and J genes are TRBV7-2 and TRBJ2-6; D unclear. Looked up from germline, CDR1 is SGHTA and CDR2 is FQGNSA. The germline V and J ends were trimmed by 5 bases and 2 bases, with 7 bases remaining between them. The CDR3 has 14 amino acids. Written as DNA, the CDR3 is TGTGCCAGCAGCCCTAGAGCTGGGGCCAACGTCCTGACTTTC. It yields the protein CASSPRAGANVLTF.

The chain is built from TRBV14 and TRBJ2-3; D is uncertain. The CDR3 is made up of 14 amino acids. Germline CDR1 and CDR2: SGHDN and FVKESK. V was clipped by 1 base and J by 5 bases, with 10 bases between them. CDR3 sequence (DNA): TGTGCCAGCAGCCAAGCTAGAGGCAGAGATACGCAGTATTTT. Translated: CASSQARGRDTQYF.

This clonotype has just a few counts. The V gene is TRBV9, the J gene TRBJ2-7, with 11 bases identical to TRBD2. Germline CDR1 is SGDLS and CDR2 is YYNGEE. Unmatched junction bases numbered 2, after V lost 3 bases and J lost 3 bases. The CDR3 has 14 residues. For the CDR3, the DNA is TGTGCCAGCAGCGCTGGACTAGCGGGCTACGAGCAGTACTTC. The encoded protein is CASSAGLAGYEQYF.

The V and J genes are TRBV6-2 or TRBV6-3 and TRBJ1-4; the D is unclear. Germline V CDR1 and CDR2: MNHEY, SVGEGT. The CDR3 contains 16 residues. V shed 5 bases and J shed 3 bases, with 16 bases lying between them. CDR3 nucleotides: TGTGCCAGCAGTCGCGAAAGGCTTCAAGCTAATGAAAAACTGTTTTTT. Its protein is CASSRERLQANEKLFF.

The rearrangement uses TRBV28 and TRBJ2-2; D ambiguous. Germline V gene data show CDR1 as MDHEN and CDR2 as SYDVKM. There are 14 residues in the CDR3. V lost 10 bases to trimming and J lost 2 bases, with 14 bases between them. The CDR3: CATLAPGNTGELFF. CDR3 coding DNA: TGTGCCACCCTGGCCCCTGGTAACACCGGGGAGCTGTTTTTT.

The rearrangement links TRBV2 to TRBJ2-5; 11 positions match TRBD2. CDR3 length equals 16 residues. Germline CDR1 and CDR2: SNHLY and FYNNEI. V lost 5 bases to trimming and J lost 5 bases; unmatched junction nucleotides: 10. The CDR3 DNA reads as TGTGCCAGCAGTTACTATAGCGGGGGGGCTTCGGAGACCCAGTACTTC. Translated, it gives CASSYYSGGASETQYF. Full variable domain (missing parts from reference TRBV2 and TRBJ2-5): EPEVTQTPSHQVTQMGQEVILRCVPISNHLYFYWYRQILGQKVEFLVSFYNNEISEKSEIFDDQFSVERPDGSNFTLKIRSTKLEDSAMYFCASSYYSGGASETQYFGPGTRLLVL.

V and J are TRBV9 and TRBJ2-3; D call uncertain. V lost 0 bases, J lost 5 bases, and 13 bases lay in between. Germline assignment: CDR1 SGDLS and CDR2 YYNGEE. The CDR3 runs 15 residues. CDR3 coding DNA: TGTGCCAGCAGCGTAGTTGCGGCGACGGGAGATACGCAGTATTTT. Its protein product is CASSVVAATGDTQYF.

This sequence joins TRBV6-6 and TRBJ1-1; D remains ambiguous. Trimming removed 4 bases from V and 6 bases from J, with 12 bases in between. The germline gives CDR1 MNHNY, CDR2 SVGAGI (reference sequence). The length of the CDR3 is 13 residues. CDR3 sequence: CASSFTGRAEAFF. CDR3 nucleotides: TGTGCCAGCAGTTTCACGGGGAGGGCTGAAGCTTTCTTT.

The chain couples TRBV6-5 to TRBJ2-1; D may be TRBD2 (6 bases). Deletions cut 5 bases from V and 9 bases from J, with 11 bases between. Germline V lookup: CDR1 MNHEY, CDR2 SVGAGI. CDR3 size: 12 residues. The DNA for the CDR3 is TGTGCCAGCAGTAAGTTCGGGGGTGAGCAGTTCTTC. Translated, it gives CASSKFGGEQFF.

The rearrangement joins TRBV12-3 or TRBV12-4 to TRBJ1-1; D may be TRBD1 (6 bases). Trimming took 8 bases from V and 0 from J, leaving 16 bases between them. The CDR3 runs 15 residues. Written as DNA, the CDR3 is TGTGCCAGCCGTATTGGTGGGGGCCTGAACACTGAAGCTTTCTTT. It encodes CASRIGGGLNTEAFF.

The chain is built from TRBV6-5 and TRBJ1-1; D call uncertain. This CDR3 contains 14 residues. The V end was cut by 7 bases, the J end by 5 bases, with 17 bases between. CDR1 and CDR2 (germline): MNHEY, SVGAGI. The CDR3: CASKRPGSSTEAFF. CDR3 nucleotide sequence: TGTGCCAGCAAAAGGCCCGGGAGCAGTACTGAAGCTTTCTTT.

This clonotype has just one count. This sequence joins TRBV14 and TRBJ2-7, with 9 nucleotides matching TRBD1. The CDR3 contains 16 residues. Trimming took 0 bases from V and 3 from J; bases not matched to a gene: 6. The germline V gene encodes CDR1 SGHDN and CDR2 FVKESK. CDR3 amino acids: CASSQDSGQGNYEQYF. CDR3 nucleotides: TGTGCCAGCAGCCAAGATTCCGGACAGGGGAACTACGAGCAGTACTTC.

The table lists this clonotype with a few counts. V gene TRBV5-1 combines with J gene TRBJ2-7, with D unclear. This CDR3 spans 15 amino acids. Germline values: CDR1 SGHRS, CDR2 YFSETQ. Trimming stripped 2 bases from V and 3 bases from J, with 15 bases between. CDR3 DNA sequence: TGCGCCAGCAGCTTAATTCCCGGCCCTAACTACGAGCAGTACTTC. It translates to CASSLIPGPNYEQYF.

The CDR3 reads CASSSGNQAFF. The DNA of the CDR3 is TGTGCCAGCAGCTCCGGGAATCAAGCTTTCTTT. The V and J genes are TRBV12-3 or TRBV12-4 and TRBJ1-1; D is unresolved. Trimming cost V 6 bases and J 9 bases, with 11 bases left between them. CDR3 length equals 11 residues.